This T cell receptor (beta chain) appears in the sequencing data of a study of blood T cell repertoires in COVID-19. The overall study: Both acute and convalescent COVID-19 samples were obtained from the United States, Italy and Spain.

The CDR3 consists of 16 residues. V was cut by 2 bases and J by 2 bases, with 13 bases left in between. CDR1 and CDR2 from the germline V gene are MDHEN and SYDVKM. Authors' methods: Counts of nucleated cells, estimated from reference gene primer amplification, were obtained. Assay: immunoSEQ multiplex PCR; the TCRdb copy retains only in-frame clones and omits some. D and trimming come from the DNA, and the V and J calls and clone size come from that table. This table has 140,000 to 150,000 clones, 75% to 90% appearing once. All enrollees were about 18 to 89 years old and from approximately 24 US areas.

This sequence originates from a man in his fifties who had recovered from COVID-19. Sequencing was carried out using PBMCs or T cells enriched from blood (not recorded which). This chain connects TRBV28 to TRBJ1-3; no clear D gene. The CDR3 bases are TGTGCCAGCAGTTTAGCGGGCGGTGGGACTGGAAACACCATATATTTT. It specifies CASSLAGGGTGNTIYF.